This T cell receptor beta chain was documented in a study of blood T cells in healthy people across ages. The germline V gene encodes CDR1 MNHEY and CDR2 SVGEGT. This CDR3 has 13 amino acids. V was clipped by 6 bases and J by 2 bases, with 11 bases between them. Next came a second PCR, run for roughly 6 to 11 cycles, which used a sample-barcoded 5' primer along with a J-beta primer mix. Each CDR3 protein is one row after TCRdb ran MiXCR on the 5' RACE reads. The repertoire has about 1.4 million distinct CDR3 sequences, around 59% of them found once; the top ten carry about 6.7%. This clonotype originated in a young man in good health. Sequenced material: blood. The chain joins TRBV6-2 or TRBV6-3 to TRBJ2-7; D possibly corresponds to TRBD1 (6 bases). The CDR3 DNA reads TGTGCCAGCAGGGAACAGGGAACCTACGAGCAGTACTTC. Protein product: CASREQGTYEQYF.